A selection of T cell receptor beta chains follows, all from one sample in a study of shared T cell receptors in the human thymus. Profiled with immunoSEQ multiplex PCR; TCRdb holds only in-frame clones, not every one. The table shows 540,000 or so clones, with about 80% occurring only once. This same sample was also part of a study on human thymus T cells.

Sequences were obtained from thymocytes. These receptors were taken from a boy under three years old with a congenital heart defect. Each CDR3 is given with its conserved first and last residue. D genes are given only for firm matches. Clone size is given for some rows only: seen once, a few or many times, or a class if the clone is expanded.

V gene	J gene	D gene	clone size	CDR3 DNA	CDR3 protein
TRBV6-5	TRBJ2-3	-	few	TGTGCCAGCAGCGTATCCGGGGAAACAGATACGCAGTATTTT	CASSVSGETDTQYF
TRBV29-1	TRBJ1-4	TRBD1	once	TGCAGCGCTGGACAGGGAAGTTCAAGCGGTCTGTTTTTT	CSAGQGSSSGLFF
TRBV29-1	TRBJ2-3	-	-	TGCAGCGTTGGTGGGGGCTCGGCCGGCACAGATACGCAGTATTTT	CSVGGGSAGTDTQYF
TRBV5-8	TRBJ2-7	-	few	TGTGCCAGCAGCTTGGGGAGATCTAACGGCGAGCAGTACTTC	CASSLGRSNGEQYF
TRBV10-3	TRBJ2-6	TRBD2	-	TGTGCCATCAGGACAGAACTAGCGGGGTCCCTCTCTGGGGCCAACGTCCTGACTTTC	CAIRTELAGSLSGANVLTF
TRBV4-1	TRBJ2-7	-	-	TGCGCCAGCAGCCAAGGAGGCCAGCAGTACTTC	CASSQGGQQYF
TRBV29-1	TRBJ2-1	TRBD1	-	TGCAGCGACGACAGGGGAAGCTCCTACAATGAGCAGTTCTTC	CSDDRGSSYNEQFF
TRBV5-1	TRBJ2-5	TRBD2	-	TGCGCCAGCAGCTCCGGGAGGGGAGAGACCCAGTACTTC	CASSSGRGETQYF
TRBV5-6	TRBJ1-1	-	-	TGTGCCAGCAGCTTGGCGGGACATAAGAACACTGAAGCTTTCTTT	CASSLAGHKNTEAFF
TRBV14	TRBJ2-3	TRBD2	-	TGTGCCAGTCGACTAGCGGGAGTGAATACGCAGTATTTT	CASRLAGVNTQYF
TRBV25-1	TRBJ2-1	-	-	TGTGCCAGCAGTCCATACAATGAGCAGTTCTTC	CASSPYNEQFF
TRBV27	TRBJ1-2	TRBD1	-	TGTGCCAGCAGTTTAAAAATGACAGGGGGCCTCGTGAACTATGGCTACACCTTC	CASSLKMTGGLVNYGYTF
TRBV29-1	TRBJ1-1	-	once	TGCAGCGTACTCACGAACACTGAAGCTTTCTTT	CSVLTNTEAFF
TRBV7-2	TRBJ2-7	-	-	TGTGCCAGCAGTCCACACGTTGGCTCCTACGAGCAGTACTTC	CASSPHVGSYEQYF
TRBV7-8	TRBJ1-5	TRBD1	-	TGTGCCAGCAGCTTACACCGGGACAGTAATCAGCCCCAGCATTTT	CASSLHRDSNQPQHF
TRBV4-1	TRBJ2-1	TRBD1	-	TGCGCCAGCAGCCCGCGGGACAGGGAAGGCAATGAGCAGTTCTTC	CASSPRDREGNEQFF
TRBV18	TRBJ1-2	-	-	TGTGCCAGCTCAGATAAGACTGAAGCCTATGGCTACACCTTC	CASSDKTEAYGYTF
TRBV7-3	TRBJ2-7	-	-	TGTGCCAGCAGCTCTCCGGCCGGGGTAAAAATCTACGAGCAGTACTTC	CASSSPAGVKIYEQYF
TRBV4-1	TRBJ2-3	-	-	TGCGCCAGCAGCCAAGAGGCAGCGGGCGGGAGCACAGATACGCAGTATTTT	CASSQEAAGGSTDTQYF
TRBV27	TRBJ2-7	TRBD2	-	TGTGCCAGCACGAAGCGGGGATCCTACGAGCAGTACTTC	CASTKRGSYEQYF
TRBV30	TRBJ2-3	-	-	TGTGCCTGGAGTGTACGGGGTGGTAGCACAGATACGCAGTATTTT	CAWSVRGGSTDTQYF
TRBV6-1	TRBJ2-1	TRBD2	-	TGTGCCAGCGCCAGCGGGAGCCATGAGCAGTTCTTC	CASASGSHEQFF
TRBV28	TRBJ2-1	-	-	TGTGCCAGCAGTGTAACATACAATGAGCAGTTCTTC	CASSVTYNEQFF
TRBV18	TRBJ2-1	TRBD2	-	TGTGCCAGCACCCAACCCACTAGCGAAGATTACAATGAGCAGTTCTTC	CASTQPTSEDYNEQFF
TRBV6-4	TRBJ2-7	-	-	TGTGCCAGCAGCGACGACTCGAGGGAATGGAGGTACGAGCAGTACTTC	CASSDDSREWRYEQYF
TRBV15	TRBJ2-1	-	-	TGTGCCACCGGGGCGCGTCGCTCCTACAATGAGCAGTTCTTC	CATGARRSYNEQFF
TRBV11-2	TRBJ1-4	TRBD1	-	TGTGCCAGCAGCGCCCGGACAGGTTCTAATGAAAAACTGTTTTTT	CASSARTGSNEKLFF
TRBV11-3	TRBJ1-1	TRBD1	-	TGTGCCAGCAGTTCAAACCCGGGACAGGGGTTAATGAACACTGAAGCTTTCTTT	CASSSNPGQGLMNTEAFF
TRBV5-5	TRBJ2-7	TRBD2	few	TGTGCCAGCAGCTTAAAGGGACTAGCGAACCGCTACGAGCAGTACTTC	CASSLKGLANRYEQYF
TRBV6-5	TRBJ2-5	-	-	TGTGCCAGCAGTTACTCCCAGGGCCAAGAGACCCAGTACTTC	CASSYSQGQETQYF
TRBV11-1	TRBJ2-1	TRBD2	-	TGTGCCAGCAGCTTAGCTGCGGGAGGGTCCTACAATGAGCAGTTCTTC	CASSLAAGGSYNEQFF
TRBV2	TRBJ2-2	TRBD2	-	TGTGCCAGCAGTGAAGGGTATAGCGGGAGCTGTACCGGGGAGCTGTTTTTT	CASSEGYSGSCTGELFF